The sequence of this T cell receptor beta chain was determined in a study of metastatic and nonmetastatic thyroid tumors. Overall study context: Where malignant and benign thyroid patients were concerned, repertoires were compared across blood and tumor or nodule tissue.

TCRdb re-processed the PCR reads through MiXCR. Here the sample spans tens of thousands of clones, about 19% being singletons. The CDR3 covers 14 residues. Germline CDR1 is SSHAT and CDR2 is FNYEAQ (reference sequence). Thyroid surgery had not been preceded by any treatment in any patient. This clone has a count of ten or more. The junction departs from germline at one end; a sequencing error may be responsible. The receptor comes from a female donor with papillary thyroid cancer or a benign thyroid nodule (not recorded which). Some clones in this sample may be carry-over from other donors' samples. The sequencing sample was made of tumor tissue. This sequence joins TRBV7-7 and TRBJ2-7, with TRBD1 matching 7 bases. The CDR3 nucleotides are TGTGCTAGCAGCCCTAGGGGGCACCGGTACGAGCAGTACTTC. Translated, it gives CASSPRGHRYEQYF.